The rows below give T cell receptor beta chains drawn from one sample of a study of blood T cell repertoires in COVID-19. The table came from immunoSEQ multiplex PCR; TCRdb's copy has only in-frame clones and leaves some out. The sample yields fewer than 200,000 clones, around 88% seen once. The sequencing sample was made of PBMCs or T cells enriched from blood (not recorded which). These receptor sequences come from a woman aged 45 to 65 in a cohort exposed to, infected with or recovered from COVID-19 (not recorded which). Both conserved end residues are part of each CDR3. D genes are given only for firm matches. Clone sizes are given selectively: once, few, many, or a class where the clone is expanded.

v_gene	j_gene	abundance	d_gene	CDR3nt	CDR3aa
TRBV15	TRBJ2-7	NA	TRBD1	TGTGCCACCAGCAGGGAGCCGGGACAGGGCTACGAGCAGTACTTC	CATSREPGQGYEQYF
TRBV9	TRBJ2-3	NA	NA	TGTGCCAGCAGCGCCATGGGGGGGCCTCCGACAGATACGCAGTATTTT	CASSAMGGPPTDTQYF
TRBV5-6	TRBJ1-1	NA	NA	TGTGCCAGCAGCCTTTGGGGGCATCGTCTTGAAGCTTTCTTT	CASSLWGHRLEAFF
TRBV27	TRBJ1-6	NA	TRBD1	TGTGCCAGCCGGGACAGGGTGGGATCACCCCTCCACTTT	CASRDRVGSPLHF
TRBV5-4	TRBJ2-7	NA	TRBD1	TGTGCCAGCAGCTTGTGGGGACAGTCAATCTCCTACGAGCAGTACTTC	CASSLWGQSISYEQYF
TRBV28	TRBJ2-1	NA	TRBD2	TGTGCCAGCAGTTTCTGGCGGGAGTTGGGTGAGCAGTTCTTC	CASSFWRELGEQFF
TRBV14	TRBJ2-2	NA	NA	TGTGCCAGCAGCCAAGGGACATTCGACGGCACCGGGGAGCTGTTTTTT	CASSQGTFDGTGELFF
TRBV6-1	TRBJ1-5	NA	TRBD1	TGTGCCAGCAGTAAAGCCCCGGGACAGGGCGACCAGCCCCAGCATTTT	CASSKAPGQGDQPQHF
TRBV4-3	TRBJ2-3	once	TRBD2	TGCGCCAGCAGCCAAGAAGGAGGGGGTAGCGGGGGGCCTAGCACAGATACGCAGTATTTT	CASSQEGGGSGGPSTDTQYF
TRBV3-1/TRBV3-2	TRBJ1-5	NA	NA	TGTGCCAGCAGCCGACAGGTGGATCAGCCCCAGCATTTT	CASSRQVDQPQHF
TRBV24-1	TRBJ2-6	NA	TRBD2	TGTGCCATCCGGGGGGGGGACTCTGGGGCCAACGTCCTGACTTTC	CAIRGGDSGANVLTF
TRBV28	TRBJ2-5	NA	NA	TGTGCCAGCAGTTCGGACTGGTACCAAGAGACCCAGTACTTC	CASSSDWYQETQYF
TRBV5-6	TRBJ1-2	once	NA	TGTGCCAGCAGCTGGGGGGACGCTACGGGCTACACCTTC	CASSWGDATGYTF
TRBV6-2/TRBV6-3	TRBJ2-7	NA	TRBD2	TGTGCCAGCAGTTACATGGCGGGGGGGCAAGAGAGCGAGCAGTACTTC	CASSYMAGGQESEQYF
TRBV28	TRBJ2-5	NA	NA	TGTGCCAGCACGGACAGCCGGGGAATCCAAGAGACCCAGTACTTC	CASTDSRGIQETQYF
TRBV11-3	TRBJ2-2	NA	TRBD2	TGTGCCAGCAGCCCTCGGGGTAGCGGGAGGTCCGGGGAGCTGTTTTTT	CASSPRGSGRSGELFF
TRBV28	TRBJ1-5	NA	NA	TGTGCCAGCATCTGGCGGGGATTAAGCAATCAGCCCCAGCATTTT	CASIWRGLSNQPQHF
TRBV6-6	TRBJ1-5	NA	TRBD1	TGTGCCAGCACCCCGGGACAGGGAGTCAATCAGCCCCAGCATTTT	CASTPGQGVNQPQHF
TRBV7-3	TRBJ2-1	NA	NA	TGTGCCAGCAGCCCCGACACACTAGTCGGGCCTGGCAATGAGCAGTTCTTC	CASSPDTLVGPGNEQFF
TRBV19	TRBJ1-5	NA	NA	TGTGCCAGTGGCCAGGGAAGGTTTGATCAGCCCCAGCATTTT	CASGQGRFDQPQHF
TRBV7-9	TRBJ2-1	few	NA	TGTGCCAGCAGCTTAGCTTTGCAGTACAATGAGCAGTTCTTC	CASSLALQYNEQFF
TRBV5-1	TRBJ2-3	once	TRBD2	TGCGCCAGCAGCTTGATATTAGCGGGGTTAAGCACAGATACGCAGTATTTT	CASSLILAGLSTDTQYF